This T cell receptor (beta chain) comes out of a study of blood T cell repertoires in COVID-19. Sequencing used immunoSEQ multiplex PCR; TCRdb keeps in-frame clones, though not all of them. Among approximately 240,000 clones listed, approximately 90% were seen once. In germline, CDR1 is LGHDT, CDR2 YNNKEL (reference sequence). V was pared by 1 base and J by 7 bases, with 7 bases of the junction left unmatched. The CDR3 is 18 residues long. The material sequenced was PBMCs or T cells enriched from blood (not recorded which). The clonotype was recovered from a woman in her 30s with acute COVID-19. The rearrangement links TRBV3-1 (or the pseudogene TRBV3-2) to TRBJ2-1, with TRBD2 matching over 16 bases. The CDR3 reads CASSQVPGLAGGRNEQFF. CDR3 DNA: TGTGCCAGCAGCCAAGTTCCGGGACTAGCGGGGGGGCGAAATGAGCAGTTCTTC.